This T cell receptor (beta chain) was captured in a study of somatic mutations in cytotoxic T cells in rheumatoid arthritis. Study-wide results and caveats: CD8+ T-cell clonality did not differ significantly between rheumatoid arthritis patients and age-matched healthy controls.

This clone turned up a few times. Its matching antigen is unknown. Sequencing was performed with immunoSEQ multiplex PCR; in TCRdb, only in-frame clones are kept and a portion is missing. This table has under 15,000 clones, 80% appearing once. The CDR3 has 15 amino acids. The V and J ends lost 6 bases and 4 bases, in that order; junction bases with no gene match: 7. CDR1 is MGHDK and CDR2 is SYGVNS in the germline V gene. This clonotype was sampled from a man between 50 and 59 years old in good health. This chain joins TRBV25-1 and TRBJ2-1; 9 bases fit TRBD1. Sequences were obtained from CD8+ T cells sorted from blood. The CDR3 reads CASRQGALGYNEQFF. Here the CDR3 DNA reads TGTGCCAGCAGACAGGGGGCTCTGGGGTACAATGAGCAGTTCTTC.